One sample yielded the 12 T cell receptor beta chains listed below, sequenced in a study of blood T cell repertoires in COVID-19. Profiled with immunoSEQ multiplex PCR; TCRdb holds only in-frame clones, not every one. The table records around 300,000 clones, around 86% of them present only once. The sample taken for sequencing was peripheral blood. The receptors come from a woman aged 40-49 years who had recovered from COVID-19.

The chain uses TRBV12-3 or TRBV12-4 and TRBJ2-1; 8 nucleotides line up with TRBD1. The V gene end was trimmed by 7 bases and the J gene end by 8 bases; junction bases not matched to a gene: 7. The length of the CDR3 is 13 residues. CDR3 bases: TGTGCCAGCAAGGCAGGGGGCGGGTATGAGCAGTTCTTC. Translating gives CASKAGGGYEQFF.

The chain employs TRBV18 and TRBJ1-1; D remains unclear. V lost 3 bases to trimming and J lost 3 bases, with 14 bases between them. The CDR3 has 15 residues. Germline V gene data show CDR1 as KGHSH and CDR2 as LQKENI. CDR3 nucleotides: TGTGCCAGCTCACCTCTTCACCCAGGCGACACTGAAGCTTTCTTT. Translation: CASSPLHPGDTEAFF.

A single count supports this clone. V and J are TRBV6-1 and TRBJ2-7; 10 bases are shared with TRBD1. The CDR3 sequence is 15 residues long. The V segment lost 3 bases and the J segment 3 bases; nucleotides outside the gene matches: 5. Germline V lookup: CDR1 MNHNS, CDR2 SASEGT. The CDR3: CASSEEGDRGYEQYF. In nucleotides, the CDR3 is TGTGCCAGCAGTGAGGAGGGGGACAGGGGCTACGAGCAGTACTTC.

The V call is TRBV19, the J call TRBJ2-3; TRBD2 aligns across 7 bases. Per germline, CDR1 LNHDA and CDR2 SQIVND (reference sequence). The CDR3 runs 18 residues. Trimming at V came to 0 bases and at J to 1 base, leaving 10 bases not matched to a gene. The CDR3 is CASSIDLWASGGTDTQYF. CDR3 nucleotides: TGTGCCAGTAGTATAGATCTATGGGCTAGCGGAGGCACAGATACGCAGTATTTT.

The rearrangement joins TRBV3-1 (or the pseudogene TRBV3-2) to TRBJ2-1; 13 nucleotides align to TRBD2. Germline trimming cut 4 bases from V and 7 bases from J; bases unmatched to any gene: 4. The CDR3 has 15 amino acids. The V gene's germline CDR1 is LGHDT and CDR2 YNNKEL (reference sequence). CDR3 loop: CASSPTSGRGNEQFF. The CDR3 DNA follows: TGTGCCAGCAGCCCAACTAGCGGGAGGGGGAATGAGCAGTTCTTC.

This chain uses TRBV3-1 (or the pseudogene TRBV3-2) with TRBJ1-3, with 7 bases aligning to TRBD1. In germline, CDR1 is LGHDT, CDR2 YNNKEL (reference sequence). The CDR3 has 17 residues. V dropped 4 bases and J dropped 0; count of bases not matched to a gene: 9. The CDR3 coding sequence is TGTGCCAGCAGCCGCCGACAGGGACGCAGCTCTGGAAACACCATATATTTT. This sequence encodes CASSRRQGRSSGNTIYF.

The V and J genes are TRBV18 and TRBJ2-5; 10 nucleotides line up with TRBD2. J lost 5 bases, V lost 0 bases, and 3 bases had no gene match. Germline V gene lookup returns CDR1 KGHSH and CDR2 LQKENI. The CDR3 spans 15 residues. The CDR3 loop is CASSPPGLARETQYF. The CDR3 region has the DNA TGTGCCAGCTCACCACCGGGACTAGCGAGGGAGACCCAGTACTTC.

The chain carries TRBV28 and TRBJ2-2; possible D gene TRBD2, 7 bases. Trimming pared 2 bases from V and 4 bases from J, leaving 14 bases between. Germline V lookup: CDR1 MDHEN, CDR2 SYDVKM. The CDR3 covers 16 residues. DNA for the CDR3: TGTGCCAGCAGTTTAGGGGGGGGCGCGGGCACCGGGGAGCTGTTTTTT. Translating gives CASSLGGGAGTGELFF.

The chain links TRBV12-3 or TRBV12-4 to TRBJ2-5; D remains ambiguous. This CDR3 is built from 11 residues. The V end was cut by 6 bases, the J end by 4 bases, with 6 bases between. CDR3 bases: TGTGCCAGCAGGAATAGAGAGACCCAGTACTTC. Amino acid sequence: CASRNRETQYF.

The CDR3 sequence: CASSLGRIYGYTF. The CDR3, as DNA: TGTGCCAGCAGCTTGGGGAGGATCTATGGCTACACCTTC. The chain joins TRBV5-6 to TRBJ1-2; D remains unclear. With 0 bases removed from V and 4 bases from J, the gap between germline ends came to 7 bases. The CDR3 covers 13 residues. CDR1 and CDR2 (germline): SGHDT, YYEEEE.

The V call is TRBV11-2, the J call TRBJ1-2, with 8 bases lining up with TRBD1. This CDR3 region has 17 residues. Germline V gene sequence: CDR1 SGHAT, CDR2 FQNNGV. V gave up 4 bases and J gave up 4 bases; unmatched junction bases: 14. Here the CDR3 reads CASSSNPPGTGAYGYTF. The CDR3 DNA follows: TGTGCCAGCAGCTCGAACCCTCCCGGGACAGGAGCCTATGGCTACACCTTC.

The rearrangement links TRBV12-3 or TRBV12-4 to TRBJ1-1; maybe TRBD1 (5 bases). V was pared by 6 bases and J by 4 bases, with 9 bases between. This CDR3 has 12 residues. The CDR3 loop reads CASSRVATEAFF. In DNA, the CDR3 is TGTGCCAGCAGCAGGGTGGCCACTGAAGCTTTCTTT.